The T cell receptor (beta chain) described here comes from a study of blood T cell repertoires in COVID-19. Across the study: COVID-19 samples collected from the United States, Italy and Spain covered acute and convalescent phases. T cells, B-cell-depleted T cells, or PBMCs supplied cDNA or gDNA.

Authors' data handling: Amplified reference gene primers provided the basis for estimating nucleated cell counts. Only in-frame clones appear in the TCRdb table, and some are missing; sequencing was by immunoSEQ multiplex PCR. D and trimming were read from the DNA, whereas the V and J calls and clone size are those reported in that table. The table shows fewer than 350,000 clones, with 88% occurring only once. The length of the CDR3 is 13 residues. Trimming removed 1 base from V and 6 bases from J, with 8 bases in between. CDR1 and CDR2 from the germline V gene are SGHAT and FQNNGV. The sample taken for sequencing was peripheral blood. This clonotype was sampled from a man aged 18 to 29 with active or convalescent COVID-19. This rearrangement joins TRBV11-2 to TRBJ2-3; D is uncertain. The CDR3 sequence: CASSLAQYDTQYF. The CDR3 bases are TGTGCCAGCAGCTTAGCTCAGTATGATACGCAGTATTTT.